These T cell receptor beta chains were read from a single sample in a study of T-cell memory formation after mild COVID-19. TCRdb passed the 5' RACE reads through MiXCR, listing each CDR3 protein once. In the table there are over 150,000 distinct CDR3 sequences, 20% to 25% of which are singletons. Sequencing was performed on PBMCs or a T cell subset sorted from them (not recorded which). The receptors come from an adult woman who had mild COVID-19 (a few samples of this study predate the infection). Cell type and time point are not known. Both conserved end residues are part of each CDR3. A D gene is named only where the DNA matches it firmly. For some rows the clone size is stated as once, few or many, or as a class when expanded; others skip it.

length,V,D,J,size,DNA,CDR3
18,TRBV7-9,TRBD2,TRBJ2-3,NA,TGTGCCAGCAGCTTAGCGTCTCTAGCGGGAGGACCCACAGATACGCAGTATTTT,CASSLASLAGGPTDTQYF
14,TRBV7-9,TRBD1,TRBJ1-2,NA,TGTGCCAGCAGCCGCGGACAGGGGCCGAGGGGCTACACCTTC,CASSRGQGPRGYTF
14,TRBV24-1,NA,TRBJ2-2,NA,TGTGCCACCCAGGGGATTTCGGTCACCGGGGAGCTGTTTTTT,CATQGISVTGELFF
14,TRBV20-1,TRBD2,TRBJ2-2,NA,TGCAGTGCTTCGGAGCGGGGGGGCCCCGGGGAGCTGTTTTTT,CSASERGGPGELFF
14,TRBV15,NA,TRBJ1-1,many,TGTGCCACCGCCTTGGATGAGGGGAGGACTGAAGCTTTCTTT,CATALDEGRTEAFF
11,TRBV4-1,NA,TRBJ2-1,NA,TGCGCCAGCAGCCGGAGCAATGAGCAGTTCTTC,CASSRSNEQFF
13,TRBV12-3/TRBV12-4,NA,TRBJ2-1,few,TGTGCCAGCAGTTTAACCAGCGGCAATGAGCAGTTCTTC,CASSLTSGNEQFF
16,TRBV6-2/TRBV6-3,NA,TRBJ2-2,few,TGTGCCTCACAGCTCTCTTCCGAGGCGAACACCGGGGAGCTGTTTTTT,CASQLSSEANTGELFF
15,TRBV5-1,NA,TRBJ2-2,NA,TGCGCCAGCAGCTTGGGACAGGAGAACACCGGGGAGCTGTTTTTT,CASSLGQENTGELFF
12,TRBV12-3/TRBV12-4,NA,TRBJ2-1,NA,TGTGCCAGCAGTACCCTGGGCAATGAGCAGTTCTTC,CASSTLGNEQFF
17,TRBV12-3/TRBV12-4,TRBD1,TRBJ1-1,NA,TGTGCCAGCAGTTTAGAAGGCCCGGGACAGATGAACACTGAAGCTTTCTTT,CASSLEGPGQMNTEAFF
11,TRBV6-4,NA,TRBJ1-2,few,TGTGCCAGCAGTGGAGGGAATGGCTACACCTTC,CASSGGNGYTF
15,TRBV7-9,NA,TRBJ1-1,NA,TGTTCCAGCAGCACTCCAGAGGGTCGGAACACTGAAGCTTTCTTT,CSSSTPEGRNTEAFF
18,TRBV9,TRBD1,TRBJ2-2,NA,TGTGCCAGCAGCGTAGTTTCAGGGGGCCCGAAGAACACCGGGGAGCTGTTTTTT,CASSVVSGGPKNTGELFF
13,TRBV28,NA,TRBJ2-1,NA,TGTGCCAGCAGTTTGAGTAGAGACAATGAGCAGTTCTTC,CASSLSRDNEQFF
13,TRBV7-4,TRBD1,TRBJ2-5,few,TGTGCCAGCAGCTCGGGACAGCAAGAGACCCAGTACTTC,CASSSGQQETQYF
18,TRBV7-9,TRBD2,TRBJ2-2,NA,TGTGCCAGCAGCTCAGGACTAGCGGGACTCGCGAACACCGGGGAGCTGTTTTTT,CASSSGLAGLANTGELFF
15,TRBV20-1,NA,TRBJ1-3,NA,TGCAGTGCTGGTAGTCGGGGGGCGGCTGGAAACACCATATATTTT,CSAGSRGAAGNTIYF
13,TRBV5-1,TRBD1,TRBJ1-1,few,TGCGCCAGCAGCCTGGGACAGTACACTGAAGCTTTCTTT,CASSLGQYTEAFF
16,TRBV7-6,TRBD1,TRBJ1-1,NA,TGTGCCAGCAGCCCGCGACAGGGGTCTAAAGGCACTGAAGCTTTCTTT,CASSPRQGSKGTEAFF
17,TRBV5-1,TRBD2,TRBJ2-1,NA,TGCGCCAGCAGCTTGGCCGCCAGCGGGGGGGCCCCGGGTGAGCAGTTCTTC,CASSLAASGGAPGEQFF